Presented here are 20 T cell receptor beta chains from one specimen sequenced in a study of T cells in women clearing cervical HPV infection. Sequencing was performed with immunoSEQ multiplex PCR; in TCRdb, only in-frame clones are kept and a portion is missing. The sample has under 30,000 clones. Sequencing was done on a sample of blood buffy coat. The source of these receptors is a woman aged 18 to 75 with a cervical HPV16 infection that either progressed to CIN3+ or cleared (not recorded which).

On this clone itself: The read finishes 3 residues shy of the CDR3 end, and the germline J gene is used to complete it. The chain couples TRBV12-3 or TRBV12-4 to TRBJ2-3, with D perhaps matching TRBD1 (5 bases). V was pared by 1 base and J by 3 bases, with 11 bases between. The CDR3 is 15 residues long. The CDR3 protein is CASSLGGTMTDTQYF. The CDR3 bases that were read are TGTGCCAGCAGTTTAGGGGGCACTATGACAGATACG.

About this clone itself: The read ends 3 residues early relative to the CDR3; the germline J gene fills the gap. The chain joins TRBV18 to TRBJ1-2, with 12 bases that match TRBD1. CDR1 is KGHSH, CDR2 LQKENI, per germline. CDR3 length equals 16 residues. CDR3 protein: CASSPSTGTGGGDYTF. The CDR3 bases that were read are TGTGCCAGCTCACCAAGCACCGGGACAGGGGGCGGCGAC.

To note about this clone: The read terminates 3 residues ahead of where the CDR3 ends, so the germline J gene completes it. The chain has TRBV11-3 and TRBJ1-2; D might be TRBD1 (5 bases). The germline gives CDR1 SGHNT, CDR2 YENEEA. Trimming removed 5 bases at V and 7 bases at J, with 14 bases between. The CDR3 is 13 residues long. CDR3 protein: CASSPLMGPGYTF. The DNA read from the CDR3 is TGTGCCAGCAGCCCCCTGATGGGGCCTGGC.

With respect to this clone: The missing CDR3 end, 3 residues past where the read stops, is filled in from the germline J gene. This chain connects TRBV5-1 to TRBJ2-3, with TRBD2 identical over 16 bases. Trimming took 4 bases from V and 4 from J; bases not matched to a gene: 9. This CDR3 is built from 18 residues. Germline assignment: CDR1 SGHRS and CDR2 YFSETQ. CDR3: CASSLQGLAGGIADTQYF. The part of the CDR3 DNA that was read is TGCGCCAGCAGCCTCCAGGGACTAGCGGGAGGGATCGCAGATACG.

Regarding this clone: Coverage ceases 3 residues before the CDR3 finishes, and the germline J gene fills in the end. The rearrangement joins TRBV10-3 to TRBJ2-2; 9 bases align to TRBD1. Trimming cost V 5 bases and J 7 bases; bases outside gene matches: 11. CDR1 is ENHRY and CDR2 is SYGVKD in the germline V gene. The CDR3 runs 16 residues. This chain's CDR3 is CAISRPGQGLGGELFF. The sequenced part of the CDR3 DNA is TGTGCCATCAGTCGACCGGGACAGGGACTCGGCGGGGAG.

Points on this clone: With the read ending 3 residues before the CDR3 end, the germline J gene is used to fill in that end. This sequence joins TRBV7-9 and TRBJ2-1, with 7 bases matching TRBD1. The CDR3 contains 15 residues. After removal of 4 bases from V and 6 bases from J, the junction contained 9 bases not matched to a gene. Germline CDR1 SEHNR, CDR2 FQNEAQ (reference sequence). The sequenced part of the CDR3 DNA is TGTGCCAGCAGCTACGACAGGGTGAGGGGCAATGAG. It translates to CASSYDRVRGNE. The whole CDR3 protein reads CASSYDRVRGNEQFF.

Comments on this clone: The CDR3 is cut off 3 residues early in the read; its end comes from the germline J gene. The same CDR3 is also encoded by other DNA sequences in this sample. V gene TRBV20-1 combines with J gene TRBJ2-7; 11 bases are shared with TRBD2. Germline lookup yields CDR1 DFQATT and CDR2 SNEGSKA (reference sequence). V shed 6 bases and J 6 bases; nucleotides not matched to a gene: 7. The CDR3 length is 13 residues. CDR3 sequence reads: CSAWGLAASEQYF. CDR3 DNA, as far as it was read: TGCAGTGCCTGGGGACTAGCGGCCTCCGAG.

About this clone itself: Coverage ceases 3 residues before the CDR3 finishes, and the germline J gene fills in the end. The chain couples TRBV7-2 to TRBJ2-1; D is possibly TRBD2 (5 bases). The CDR3 has 15 residues. V lost 1 base and J 2 bases, leaving 9 bases between the germline ends. Germline V CDR1 and CDR2: SGHTA, FQGNSA. CDR3 DNA (partial): TGTGCCAGCAGCTTAGGGACTCAGACCTACAATGAG. Residues: CASSLGTQTYNE. The whole CDR3 sequence reads CASSLGTQTYNEQFF. Complete variable domain (other parts from reference TRBV7-2 and TRBJ2-1): GAGVSQSPSNKVTEKGKDVELRCDPISGHTALYWYRQSLGQGLEFLIYFQGNSAPDKSGLPSDRFSAERTGGSVSTLTIQRTQQEDSAVYLCASSLGTQTYNEQFFGPGTRLTVL.

About this clone itself: The read ends 3 residues shy of where the CDR3 ends; the end is completed using the germline J gene. The chain links TRBV30 to TRBJ2-5; D could derive from TRBD1 or TRBD2 (6 bases each). There are 14 residues in the CDR3. The germline gives CDR1 GTSNPN, CDR2 SVGIG (reference sequence). V lost 2 bases to trimming and J lost 4 bases, with 14 bases between them. The CDR3 spells CAWSKKQGGETQYF. The CDR3 bases that were read are TGTGCCTGGAGTAAAAAACAGGGAGGAGAGACC.

As for this clone: Read coverage stops 3 residues before the CDR3 terminus; the germline J gene supplies the remainder. The chain links TRBV18 to TRBJ2-7; D ambiguous. This CDR3 contains 13 residues. With 3 bases removed from V and 3 bases from J, the gap between germline ends came to 9 bases. CDR1 is KGHSH, CDR2 LQKENI, per germline. The CDR3 loop is CASSPDSLYEQYF. The sequenced part of the CDR3 DNA is TGTGCCAGCTCACCTGACTCCCTCTACGAG.

Worth noting for this clone: The CDR3 is cut off 3 residues early in the read; its end comes from the germline J gene. V is TRBV13 and J is TRBJ2-1; TRBD2 matches at 8 bases. Losses at the gene ends were 6 bases for V and 4 bases for J; bases not matched to a gene: 8. The CDR3 sequence is 15 residues long. Germline V gene lookup returns CDR1 PRHDT and CDR2 FYEKMQ (reference sequence). The CDR3 loop reads CASSSLLAEYNEQFF. The CDR3 DNA, read in part, is TGTGCCAGCAGTAGTTTACTAGCGGAATACAATGAG.

Of note for this clone: The read ends 3 residues shy of where the CDR3 ends; the end is completed using the germline J gene. The V and J genes are TRBV19 and TRBJ1-5, with TRBD1 identical over 7 bases. Germline CDR1 is LNHDA and CDR2 is SQIVND (reference sequence). Trimming at V came to 6 bases and at J to 6 bases, leaving 11 bases not matched to a gene. The CDR3 extends over 15 amino acids. The CDR3 sequence is CASSPGQAGGQPQHF. Incomplete CDR3 DNA: TGTGCCAGTAGCCCAGGACAGGCCGGAGGTCAGCCC.

A remark on this clone: With the read ending 3 residues before the CDR3 end, the germline J gene is used to fill in that end. The rearrangement links TRBV20-1 to TRBJ2-7, with 7 bases fitting TRBD1. Germline V gene lookup returns CDR1 DFQATT and CDR2 SNEGSKA (reference sequence). With 6 bases clipped from V and 0 bases from J, the junction kept 5 bases outside the gene matches. The CDR3 contains 13 residues. The CDR3 bases that were read are TGCAGTGCCCCCGGACAGGTCTCCTACGAG. Protein sequence: CSAPGQVSYE. The entire CDR3 protein reads CSAPGQVSYEQYF.

Concerning this clone itself: The missing CDR3 end, 3 residues past where the read stops, is filled in from the germline J gene. The genes are TRBV5-6 and TRBJ2-5; 9 bases are shared with TRBD2. The junction had 2 bases not matched to a gene; V was cut back by 0 bases and J by 2 bases. In germline, CDR1 is SGHDT, CDR2 YYEEEE. The CDR3 covers 15 residues. The DNA read from the CDR3 is TGTGCCAGCAGCTTGGTAGCGGGGGATCAAGAGACC. Residues: CASSLVAGDQET. The entire CDR3 protein is CASSLVAGDQETQYF.

As to this clone: The read terminates 3 residues ahead of where the CDR3 ends, so the germline J gene completes it. The chain couples TRBV5-6 to TRBJ2-7, with D tentatively TRBD1 (6 bases). CDR1 SGHDT and CDR2 YYEEEE come from the germline V gene. V shed 4 bases and J shed 3 bases, with 11 bases lying between them. This CDR3 region has 13 residues. The CDR3 protein is CASSTKDSYEQYF. Partial CDR3 DNA: TGTGCCAGCAGCACTAAGGACAGCTACGAG.

Turning to this clone: The CDR3 goes on 3 residues after the read ends, and that part is filled in from the germline J gene. The chain is built from TRBV5-1 and TRBJ1-4, with a weak D call TRBD1 (5 bases). The V gene lost 6 bases and the J gene lost 3 bases, with 12 bases spanning the gap. CDR1 is SGHRS, CDR2 YFSETQ, per germline. The CDR3 is 14 residues long. CDR3: CASTTSRANEKLFF. The sequenced CDR3 bases are TGCGCCAGCACGACGAGCAGGGCTAATGAAAAA. Variable domain in full (rest from reference TRBV5-1 and TRBJ1-4): KAGVTQTPRYLIKTRGQQVTLSCSPISGHRSVSWYQQTPGQGLQFLFEYFSETQRNKGNFPGRFSGRQFSNSRSEMNVSTLELGDSALYLCASTTSRANEKLFFGSGTQLSVL.

Notes on this clone: The read comes to an end 3 residues before the CDR3 does, leaving the germline J gene to fill in the end. The chain couples TRBV20-1 to TRBJ2-2, with a weak D call TRBD2 (5 bases). Per the germline V gene, CDR1 is DFQATT and CDR2 is SNEGSKA (reference sequence). The CDR3 has 13 amino acids. Trimming shortened V by 5 bases and J by 3 bases, and 10 bases separated the two germline ends. CDR3 residues: CSARGGYTGELFF. CDR3 DNA, as far as it was read: TGCAGTGCTCGCGGCGGGTACACCGGGGAG.

To note about this clone: The CDR3 end is not reached by the read, which stops 3 residues before it; the germline J gene fills it in. V is TRBV14 and J is TRBJ1-4; D might be TRBD1 (5 bases). With 4 bases removed from V and 7 bases from J, the gap between germline ends came to 13 bases. This CDR3 spans 14 amino acids. Per the germline V gene, CDR1 is SGHDN and CDR2 is FVKESK. This CDR3 reads CASSPGYMAEKLFF. The CDR3 DNA, read in part, is TGTGCCAGCAGCCCAGGGTATATGGCTGAAAAA.

Points on this clone: With the read ending 3 residues before the CDR3 end, the germline J gene is used to fill in that end. The chain uses TRBV5-1 and TRBJ1-2; D gene ambiguous. The germline gives CDR1 SGHRS, CDR2 YFSETQ. This CDR3 is built from 14 residues. Trimming removed 0 bases from V and 4 bases from J, with 10 bases in between. The CDR3 bases that were read are TGCGCCAGCAGCTTGGCTCATCCGGGCTATGGC. This encodes CASSLAHPGYG. Given in full, the CDR3 is CASSLAHPGYGYTF.

As to this clone: The junction departs from germline at one end; a sequencing error may be responsible. The CDR3 end falls 3 residues outside the read, so it is completed with the germline J gene. V is TRBV5-4 and J is TRBJ2-1; no definite D call. The CDR3 totals 14 residues. CDR1 and CDR2 (germline): SGHNT, YYREEE (reference sequence). CDR3 loop: CVSSLLPGMGEQFF. CDR3 bases read: TGTGTCAGCAGCTTGTTGCCGGGTATGGGTGAG.